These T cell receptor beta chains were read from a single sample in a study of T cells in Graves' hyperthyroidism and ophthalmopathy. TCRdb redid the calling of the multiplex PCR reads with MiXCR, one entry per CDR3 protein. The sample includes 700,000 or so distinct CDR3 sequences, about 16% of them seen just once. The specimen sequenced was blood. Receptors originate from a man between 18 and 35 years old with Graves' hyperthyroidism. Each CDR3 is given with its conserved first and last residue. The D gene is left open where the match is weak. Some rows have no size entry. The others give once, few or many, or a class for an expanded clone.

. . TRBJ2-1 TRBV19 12 CASSIVTGQQFF TGTGCCAGTAGTATAGTAACCGGGCAGCAGTTCTTC
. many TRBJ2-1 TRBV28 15 CASSSPTESYNEQFF TGTGCCAGCAGTTCCCCGACAGAGAGCTACAATGAGCAGTTCTTC
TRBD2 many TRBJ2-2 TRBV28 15 CASSLVAGVAGELFF TGTGCCAGCAGTTTAGTAGCGGGAGTTGCCGGGGAGCTGTTTTTT
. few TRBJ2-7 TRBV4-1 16 CASSPNRGGGKDEQYF TGCGCCAGCAGCCCCAACCGAGGGGGGGGCAAGGACGAGCAGTACTTC
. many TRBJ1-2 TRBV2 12 CARTGASYGYTF TGTGCCAGGACCGGGGCGTCCTATGGCTACACCTTC
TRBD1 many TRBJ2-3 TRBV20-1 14 CSAPPGQGTNTQYF TGCAGTGCTCCTCCGGGACAGGGGACAAATACGCAGTATTTT
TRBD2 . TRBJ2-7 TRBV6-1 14 CASTLVLATYEQYF TGTGCCAGCACCCTCGTACTAGCGACCTACGAGCAGTACTTC
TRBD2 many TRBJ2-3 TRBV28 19 CASQTQGLAGGPRTDTQYF TGTGCCAGCCAGACGCAGGGACTAGCGGGAGGCCCCCGCACAGATACGCAGTATTTT
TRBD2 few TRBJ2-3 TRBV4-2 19 CASSPGLGTSGPSTDTQYF TGTGCCAGCAGCCCCGGCCTGGGGACTAGCGGTCCTAGCACAGATACGCAGTATTTT
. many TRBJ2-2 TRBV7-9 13 CASSLAGSGELFF TGTGCCAGCAGCTTAGCTGGTTCCGGGGAGCTGTTTTTT
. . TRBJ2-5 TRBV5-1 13 CASSSLVLETQYF TGCGCCAGCAGCTCGCTAGTCCTGGAGACCCAGTACTTC
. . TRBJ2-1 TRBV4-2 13 CASSQVVASEQFF TGTGCCAGCAGCCAAGTAGTTGCTAGTGAGCAGTTCTTC
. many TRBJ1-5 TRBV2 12 CASSVGRQPQHF TGTGCCAGCAGTGTAGGAAGGCAGCCCCAGCATTTT
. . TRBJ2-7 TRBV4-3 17 CASSLPSLGGEPYEQYF TGCGCCAGCAGCCTCCCTTCCCTCGGCGGAGAACCCTACGAGCAGTACTTC
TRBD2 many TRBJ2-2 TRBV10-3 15 CAISDSTSGTGELFF TGTGCCATCAGTGATAGTACTAGCGGGACCGGGGAGCTGTTTTTT
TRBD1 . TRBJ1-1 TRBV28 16 CASSWDGTGVRKEAFF TGTGCCAGCAGTTGGGACGGGACAGGGGTCCGGAAAGAAGCTTTCTTT
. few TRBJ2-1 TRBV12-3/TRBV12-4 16 CASSLARRPPYNEQFF TGTGCCAGCAGTTTAGCGCGGAGGCCCCCCTACAATGAGCAGTTCTTC
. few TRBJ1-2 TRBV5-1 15 CASRPTGTQRGGYTF TGCGCCAGTCGCCCTACCGGGACCCAAAGAGGTGGCTACACCTTC
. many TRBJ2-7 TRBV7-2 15 CASSLAVGALREQYF TGTGCCAGCAGCTTAGCTGTCGGAGCCTTACGTGAGCAGTACTTC
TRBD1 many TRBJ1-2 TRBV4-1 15 CASTPSPGQGGGYTF TGCGCCAGCACGCCCTCCCCGGGACAGGGCGGTGGCTACACCTTC
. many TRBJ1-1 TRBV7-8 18 CASSLGRPVLISNTEAFF TGTGCCAGCAGCTTGGGACGCCCAGTACTCATCTCGAACACTGAAGCTTTCTTT
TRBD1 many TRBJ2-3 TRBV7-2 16 CASRKQGASNTDTQYF TGTGCCAGCAGGAAACAGGGGGCGAGTAACACAGATACGCAGTATTTT
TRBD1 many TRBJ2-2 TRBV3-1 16 CASSQEWTGNTGELFF TGTGCCAGCAGCCAAGAGTGGACAGGGAACACCGGGGAGCTGTTTTTT
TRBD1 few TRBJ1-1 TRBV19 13 CASRAQGATEAFF TGTGCCAGTAGGGCACAGGGGGCCACTGAAGCTTTCTTT
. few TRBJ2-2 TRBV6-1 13 CASNGPNTGELFF TGTGCCAGCAACGGTCCAAACACCGGGGAGCTGTTTTTT
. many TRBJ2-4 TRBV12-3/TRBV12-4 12 CASSFAGDIQYF TGTGCCAGCAGTTTCGCCGGGGACATTCAGTACTTC
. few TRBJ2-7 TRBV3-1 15 CASSQKSESSYEQYF TGTGCCAGCAGCCAAAAGTCCGAAAGCTCCTACGAGCAGTACTTC
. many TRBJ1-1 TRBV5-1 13 CASSSQVGTEAFF TGCGCCAGCAGCTCTCAGGTGGGGACTGAAGCTTTCTTT
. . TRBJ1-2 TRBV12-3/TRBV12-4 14 CASSLPAGVDGYTF TGTGCCAGCAGTCTCCCAGCAGGGGTTGATGGCTACACCTTC
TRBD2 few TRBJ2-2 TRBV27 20 CATSSLRAGGSGRATGELFF TGTGCCACCAGCAGTTTACGGGCAGGGGGAAGCGGGAGGGCCACCGGGGAGCTGTTTTTT
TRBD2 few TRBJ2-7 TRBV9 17 CASSSGTSGTKPYEQYF TGTGCCAGCAGCTCCGGGACTAGCGGGACGAAGCCCTACGAGCAGTACTTC
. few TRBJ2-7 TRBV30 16 CAWSVGSGGNGYEQYF TGTGCCTGGAGTGTAGGGTCTGGAGGGAATGGCTACGAGCAGTACTTC
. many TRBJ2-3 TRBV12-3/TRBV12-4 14 CASLLGSGTDTQYF TGTGCCAGCCTCCTGGGTAGCGGCACAGATACGCAGTATTTT
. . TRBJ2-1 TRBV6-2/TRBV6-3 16 CASRPYRAGAYNEQFF TGTGCCAGCAGGCCTTATCGGGCGGGCGCCTACAATGAGCAGTTCTTC
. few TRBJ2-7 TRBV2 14 CASRMDRYSYEQYF TGTGCCAGCAGGATGGACAGATACTCCTACGAGCAGTACTTC
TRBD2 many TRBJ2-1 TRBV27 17 CASSFKLRGSTHNEQFF TGTGCCAGCAGTTTTAAGCTGCGCGGGAGTACCCACAATGAGCAGTTCTTC
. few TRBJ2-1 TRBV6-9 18 CASSPGASSAIKTNEQFF TGTGCCAGCAGTCCGGGGGCTAGTTCCGCGATTAAGACCAATGAGCAGTTCTTC
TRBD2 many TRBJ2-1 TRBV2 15 CASSKGLAVDNEQFF TGTGCCAGCAGTAAGGGACTAGCGGTAGACAATGAGCAGTTCTTC
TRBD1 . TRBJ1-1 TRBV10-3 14 CAINRQGLVTEAFF TGTGCCATCAACAGACAGGGGTTAGTAACTGAAGCTTTCTTT
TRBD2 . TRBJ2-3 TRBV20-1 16 CSARDGAGEVSDAQYF TGCAGTGCTAGAGATGGGGCGGGAGAAGTTTCAGATGCGCAGTATTTT
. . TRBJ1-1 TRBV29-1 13 CSVETSRGTEAFF TGCAGCGTTGAAACCTCCCGTGGCACTGAAGCTTTCTTT
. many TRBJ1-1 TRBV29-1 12 CSVEGGRGSPFF TGCAGCGTTGAAGGTGGACGAGGCTCGCCTTTCTTT
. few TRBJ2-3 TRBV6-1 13 CASRLLVTDTQYF TGTGCCAGCAGACTCCTGGTCACAGATACGCAGTATTTT
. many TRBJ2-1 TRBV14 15 CASSPAPIPRGEQFF TGTGCCAGCAGCCCGGCCCCCATACCCAGGGGTGAGCAGTTCTTC
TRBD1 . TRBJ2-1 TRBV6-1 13 CASGQGVSNEQFF TGTGCCAGCGGACAGGGGGTTAGCAATGAGCAGTTCTTC
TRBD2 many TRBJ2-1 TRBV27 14 CASSPKAGEGEQFF TGTGCCAGCAGCCCGAAGGCGGGAGAGGGCGAGCAGTTCTTC
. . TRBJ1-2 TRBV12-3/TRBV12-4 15 CASSLSETRGYGYTF TGTGCCAGCAGTTTATCGGAGACACGGGGCTATGGCTACACCTTC